This T cell receptor (beta chain) was sequenced in a study of radiotherapy plus CTLA-4 blockade in lung cancer. The method was immunoSEQ multiplex PCR; TCRdb's version includes in-frame clones alone and lacks a portion of them. The sample yields tens of thousands of clones, roughly 80% seen once. The CDR3 contains 14 residues. Germline CDR1 and CDR2: MDHEN and SYDVKM. Trimming pared 6 bases from V and 3 bases from J, leaving 15 bases between. Sequencing used peripheral blood, obtained from a patient treated with radiotherapy plus ipilimumab. The chain uses TRBV28 and TRBJ2-7, with D possibly TRBD1 on 6 matching bases. The sequence derives from a human donor with non-small cell lung cancer that progressed on radiotherapy plus ipilimumab. CDR3 residues: CASRPEEGGYEQYF. The CDR3 DNA follows: TGTGCCAGCAGGCCCGAGGAAGGGGGCTACGAGCAGTACTTC.